This T cell receptor beta chain was sequenced during a study of blood T cells in healthy people across ages. A second PCR, run for about 6 to 11 cycles, used a sample-barcoded 5' primer plus a J-beta primer mix. MiXCR, run by TCRdb on the 5' RACE reads, gives a single entry per CDR3 protein. The data hold hundreds of thousands of distinct CDR3 sequences, with 25% to 30% observed a single time. V shed 2 bases and J 9 bases; nucleotides not matched to a gene: 8. CDR1 and CDR2 from the germline V gene are SGHTA and FQGTGA. This CDR3 is built from 16 residues. Isolation per sample recovered at least 7 million PBMCs. This clonotype was observed many times.

V gene TRBV7-3 combines with J gene TRBJ2-1; 12 bases are shared with TRBD2. Sequenced material: blood. The sequence derives from an elderly woman in good health. Here the CDR3 reads CASSLLAGGSPGEQFF. The DNA of the CDR3 is TGTGCCAGCAGCTTACTAGCGGGGGGGTCCCCAGGTGAGCAGTTCTTC.